The 12 T cell receptor beta chains listed next were all sequenced from one sample in a study of early T cells in non-severe SARS-CoV-2 infection. TCRdb fed the 5' RACE reads into MiXCR, producing one record per CDR3 protein. The sample has approximately 35,000 distinct CDR3 sequences, around 4.3% seen once. The specimen sequenced was whole blood. The receptors come from an adult who was a healthcare worker with PCR-confirmed SARS-CoV-2 infection or an uninfected control (not recorded which).

This clonotype was counted many times. The chain links TRBV12-3 or TRBV12-4 to TRBJ2-3, with TRBD2 matching over 12 bases. V gave up 5 bases and J gave up 2 bases; unmatched junction bases: 8. The CDR3 runs to 17 residues. The CDR3 DNA reads as TGTGCCAGCAGTGTAACTAGCGGGGGGCTCTCCACAGATACGCAGTATTTT. Protein sequence: CASSVTSGGLSTDTQYF.

This clonotype was counted only a few times. This chain links TRBV5-1 with TRBJ1-3; no firm D call. Between the trimmed V and J ends, which lost 7 bases and 2 bases, there was a span of 13 bases. Germline-derived CDR1 and CDR2 are SGHRS and YFSETQ. This CDR3 has 14 amino acids. CDR3 region: CASRAGLTGNTIYF. The CDR3, as DNA: TGCGCCAGCCGTGCTGGTCTGACTGGAAACACCATATATTTT.

There are many counts of this clonotype. The gene calls are TRBV5-1 and TRBJ2-1, with D possibly matching TRBD2 (5 bases). This CDR3 contains 14 residues. V gave up 7 bases and J gave up 0 bases, with 11 bases separating them. Per the germline V gene, CDR1 is SGHRS and CDR2 is YFSETQ. The CDR3 spells CASRSASSYNEQFF. The CDR3 DNA is TGCGCCAGCCGTAGCGCAAGCTCCTACAATGAGCAGTTCTTC.

This clonotype was observed at least ten times. This chain connects TRBV29-1 to TRBJ2-1; TRBD2 aligns across 7 bases. CDR1 is SQVTM, CDR2 ANQGSEA, per germline. CDR3 length: 11 amino acids. J lost 8 bases, V lost 5 bases, and 3 bases had no gene match. DNA for the CDR3: TGCAGCGTTACCGGACTAGATGAGCAGTTCTTC. Encoded protein: CSVTGLDEQFF.

This clonotype was detected ten times or more. The chain links TRBV12-3 or TRBV12-4 to TRBJ1-1, with D hard to call. Trimming cost V 4 bases and J 7 bases, with 13 bases left between them. This CDR3 is built from 13 residues. The CDR3 DNA sequence: TGTGCCAGCAGTTCCCGGGCGGGAATTGAAGCTTTCTTT. Translation gives CASSSRAGIEAFF.

The table lists this clonotype with many counts. The chain carries TRBV6-6 and TRBJ2-7; TRBD1 might be the D (6 bases). The CDR3 has 12 residues. The V gene lost 10 bases and the J gene lost 6 bases, with 16 bases spanning the gap. Germline CDR1 reads MNHNY; CDR2 reads SVGAGI (reference sequence). CDR3 sequence: CATGHWDFEQYF. The CDR3 DNA sequence: TGTGCCACGGGACATTGGGATTTCGAGCAGTACTTC.

This clonotype has ten or more counts. The chain links TRBV10-3 to TRBJ1-2; 12 bases align to TRBD1. V lost 7 bases, J lost 5 bases, and 11 bases stayed unmatched. The CDR3 has 16 residues. The germline V gene has CDR1 ENHRY and CDR2 SYGVKD. The CDR3 DNA reads as TGTGCCATCAAACCGGGACAGGGGGCAGGAGAGTATGGCTACACCTTC. Translation: CAIKPGQGAGEYGYTF.

This clonotype was observed many times. The chain recombines TRBV20-1 with TRBJ2-3, with TRBD2 matching 8 bases. This CDR3 comprises 17 residues. V gave up 1 base and J gave up 1 base; unmatched junction bases: 10. Germline V CDR1 and CDR2: DFQATT, SNEGSKA (reference sequence). CDR3 amino acids: CSARAFQAGAGTDTQYF. CDR3 in DNA: TGCAGTGCTAGAGCCTTCCAAGCGGGGGCTGGCACAGATACGCAGTATTTT.

This clonotype came up many times. CDR3 sequence reads: CASSLGGGTGANVLTF. In DNA, the CDR3 is TGTGCCAGCAGTCTAGGGGGGGGCACTGGGGCCAACGTCCTGACTTTC. The V call is TRBV6-6, the J call TRBJ2-6; tentatively, D is TRBD2 (7 bases). Germline values: CDR1 MNHNY, CDR2 SVGAGI (reference sequence). The CDR3 covers 16 residues. V was cut by 5 bases and J by 2 bases, with 13 bases left in between.

This clonotype has ten or more counts. The genes are TRBV5-4 and TRBJ2-1; a possible D gene is TRBD1 (5 bases). V was trimmed by 3 bases and J by 8 bases, leaving 15 bases between them. The germline gives CDR1 SGHNT, CDR2 YYREEE (reference sequence). The CDR3 runs 14 residues. CDR3 sequence (DNA): TGTGCCAGCAGCTCAACAGGAGCTTACGATGAGCAGTTCTTC. Protein: CASSSTGAYDEQFF.

This clonotype was recorded at least ten times. The DNA for the CDR3 is TGTGCCAGCTCACCACCGAGGACACTGAATGAGCAGTTCTTC. The encoded protein is CASSPPRTLNEQFF. The chain has TRBV18 and TRBJ2-1; D is perhaps TRBD1 (5 bases). The V gene's germline CDR1 is KGHSH and CDR2 LQKENI. The V and J ends lost 0 bases and 7 bases respectively, with 10 bases between them. CDR3 length: 14 amino acids.

This clonotype was observed many times. The chain carries TRBV18 and TRBJ2-7; D unresolved. V was pared by 5 bases and J by 3 bases, with 8 bases between. The germline V gene encodes CDR1 KGHSH and CDR2 LQKENI. The CDR3 spans 12 residues. CDR3 sequence (DNA): TGTGCCAGCTCAATTGGGGTCTACGAGCAGTACTTC. Translated, it gives CASSIGVYEQYF.